This T cell receptor (beta chain) was obtained from a study of OX40 agonist ivuxolimab in advanced cancers. On the study more broadly: Patients assigned to dose escalation were diagnosed with hepatocellular carcinoma, melanoma, renal cell or head and neck cancer. Mean age approximately 59 years, range 23 to 79; just over 80% male.

As to this clone: The antigen remains undetermined.

The method was immunoSEQ multiplex PCR; TCRdb's version includes in-frame clones alone and lacks a portion of them. The sample holds about 84,000 clones, about 93% seen once. Study-level findings and limits: Expanded peripheral T cells had an undetermined antigen specificity.

Trimming removed 9 bases from V and 1 base from J, with 9 bases in between. The V gene's germline CDR1 is MNHEY and CDR2 SMNVEV (reference sequence). There are 12 residues in the CDR3. This material consisted of CD4+ or CD8+ T cells sorted from blood, taken in a trial of the OX40 agonist ivuxolimab. The source is an adult with an advanced solid tumor such as melanoma, head and neck, liver or kidney cancer. The rearrangement links TRBV27 to TRBJ1-1; D might be TRBD1 (5 bases). The CDR3 loop reads CASKTGNTEAFF. The CDR3 coding sequence is TGTGCCAGTAAAACAGGGAACACTGAAGCTTTCTTT.